This is a list of T cell receptor beta chains from one sample in a study of blood T cell repertoires in COVID-19. TCRdb keeps only in-frame clones here, not all; method: immunoSEQ multiplex PCR. Found here are 250,000 to 400,000 clones, about nine tenths of them singletons; the top ten hold 1%. The source material was peripheral blood. The origin of the receptors is a man in his forties or fifties with active or convalescent COVID-19. Each CDR3 is given with its conserved first and last residue. Each record gives: CDR3 length, D gene, J gene, V gene, clone size, CDR3 DNA, CDR3 protein. The D gene is left open where the match is weak. The size entry is marked missing in some rows and otherwise reads once, few, many or a size class.

18	TRBD1	TRBJ1-6	TRBV9	NA	TGTGCCAGCAGCGTAGGAACCCAGGGGGACAGGGCGGATTCACCCCTCCACTTT	CASSVGTQGDRADSPLHF
15	TRBD2	TRBJ2-5	TRBV28	NA	TGTGCCAGCGGTAGACTAGCGGGGGGCCAAGAGACCCAGTACTTC	CASGRLAGGQETQYF
13	NA	TRBJ2-7	TRBV29-1	NA	TGCAGCGTCCGTGGGGACAGCCGGGGGGAGCAGTACTTC	CSVRGDSRGEQYF
14	NA	TRBJ2-2	TRBV18	NA	TGTGCCAGCTCACCCAGACAGTCCACCGGGGAGCTGTTTTTT	CASSPRQSTGELFF
15	NA	TRBJ2-7	TRBV6-1	NA	TGTGCCAGCAGTGAGCAGGGCCCCAGCTCCTACGAGCAGTACTTC	CASSEQGPSSYEQYF
21	NA	TRBJ2-3	TRBV4-3	NA	TGCGCCAGCAGCCAAGCCATTTCATATTCGACACAGGGAAAGACCCCAGCTACGCAGTATTTT	CASSQAISYSTQGKTPATQYF
14	TRBD1	TRBJ2-7	TRBV2	NA	TGTGCCAGCAGGCCCGGGACAGAGTCCTACGAGCAGTACTTC	CASRPGTESYEQYF
15	TRBD1	TRBJ1-6	TRBV7-2	NA	TGTGCCAGCAGCTTAGTAGGGACAGGGAGGACACCCCTCCACTTT	CASSLVGTGRTPLHF
16	NA	TRBJ1-6	TRBV6-1	NA	TGTGCCAGCAGTGGGCCCAGGGGACGTCTGTACTCACCCCTCCACTTT	CASSGPRGRLYSPLHF
16	NA	TRBJ2-2	TRBV10-3	NA	TGTGCCATCAGTGAGTTAGGGGGAGCCAACACCGGGGAGCTGTTTTTT	CAISELGGANTGELFF
15	TRBD1	TRBJ1-4	TRBV5-1	NA	TGCGCCAGCAGCTTGAAGGGCGGGACAGATGAAAAACTGTTTTTT	CASSLKGGTDEKLFF
17	NA	TRBJ2-2	TRBV19	NA	TGTGCCAGTAGTAGCCGAAGGACCGGGACTGAAATCGGGGAGCTGTTTTTT	CASSSRRTGTEIGELFF
16	NA	TRBJ1-3	TRBV10-3	NA	TGTGCCACCTTAAGCGTAACAGGTCCCTCTGGAAACACCATATATTTT	CATLSVTGPSGNTIYF
18	NA	TRBJ1-6	TRBV5-1	few	TGCGCCAGCAGCTTGGCCATGGCGGTAGGGACTTTGGTAGCACCCCTCCACTTT	CASSLAMAVGTLVAPLHF
15	NA	TRBJ2-1	TRBV4-3	NA	TGCGCCAGCAGCCAAGATCGGAACAGTTACAATGAGCAGTTCTTC	CASSQDRNSYNEQFF
14	NA	TRBJ1-6	TRBV6-5	NA	TGTGCCAGCAGCGGGGGGGAGGGTTATTCACCCCTCCACTTT	CASSGGEGYSPLHF
13	NA	TRBJ2-1	TRBV11-2	NA	TGTGCCAGCAGCTTAATGCTAGCATATGAGCAGTTCTTC	CASSLMLAYEQFF
16	NA	TRBJ2-3	TRBV18	NA	TGTGCCAGCTCACCACCGGAGCCTCGTAGCACAGATACGCAGTATTTT	CASSPPEPRSTDTQYF
13	TRBD1	TRBJ1-2	TRBV12-3/TRBV12-4	NA	TGTGCCACTAATACACAGGGGAGAAATGGCTACACCTTC	CATNTQGRNGYTF
15	NA	TRBJ2-7	TRBV6-5	NA	TGTGCCAGCCGAGGACAGCGCTTTGGACTCTACGAGCAGTACTTC	CASRGQRFGLYEQYF
15	NA	TRBJ1-2	TRBV2	once	TGTGCCAGCAGTGAAGCGCCAGGGCCGAACTATGGCTACACCTTC	CASSEAPGPNYGYTF
16	NA	TRBJ1-1	TRBV9	NA	TGTGCCAGCAGCCCCTCCTCGGCGGGCATGAACACTGAAGCTTTCTTT	CASSPSSAGMNTEAFF
15	NA	TRBJ1-2	TRBV27	NA	TGTGCCAGCAGTTTATCGCCCAACGGTGACTATGGCTACACCTTC	CASSLSPNGDYGYTF
15	TRBD1	TRBJ2-7	TRBV7-2	NA	TGTGCCAGCAGCTTAGACAGGGGCGACACCTACGAGCAGTACTTC	CASSLDRGDTYEQYF
15	NA	TRBJ2-2	TRBV18	NA	TGTGCCAGCTCATTGAGGGCTCCGAACACCGGGGAGCTGTTTTTT	CASSLRAPNTGELFF
14	NA	TRBJ2-7	TRBV19	once	TGTGCCAGTAGTACCTCGGGGTCCTCCCACGAGCAGTACTTC	CASSTSGSSHEQYF
15	TRBD2	TRBJ2-1	TRBV19	NA	TGTGCCAGTAGTCAAAGCGGGAGCTCCTACAATGAGCAGTTCTTC	CASSQSGSSYNEQFF
13	NA	TRBJ1-1	TRBV6-5	few	TGTGCCAGCAGAGAGGCCTCAAACACTGAAGCTTTCTTT	CASREASNTEAFF
17	TRBD1	TRBJ1-1	TRBV7-9	once	TGTGCCAGCAGTCCCGGGACAGGGTGGGATGGTGACACTGAAGCTTTCTTT	CASSPGTGWDGDTEAFF
14	NA	TRBJ1-2	TRBV2	NA	TGTGCCAGCAGTGAGGGCAGGGGTAACTATGGCTACACCTTC	CASSEGRGNYGYTF
15	TRBD2	TRBJ2-1	TRBV7-8	NA	TGTGCCAGCAGCTTAGTCGGGAGGGCCTCGAATGAGCAGTTCTTC	CASSLVGRASNEQFF
16	TRBD2	TRBJ2-3	TRBV18	NA	TGTGCCAGCTCACCATTAGCGGGGGGGCCGGAAGATACGCAGTATTTT	CASSPLAGGPEDTQYF
15	NA	TRBJ1-1	TRBV2	NA	TGTGCCAGCCTAGAGAATGCGGGCCCGAACACTGAAGCTTTCTTT	CASLENAGPNTEAFF
16	TRBD2	TRBJ2-1	TRBV3-1/TRBV3-2	NA	TGTGCCAGCAGCCAGAGGGACTACAGCTCCTACAATGAGCAGTTCTTC	CASSQRDYSSYNEQFF
15	NA	TRBJ1-1	TRBV15	few	TGTGCCACCAGCAGCCCCCGAGCACTCCGGGCTGAAGCTTTCTTT	CATSSPRALRAEAFF
16	TRBD1	TRBJ1-1	TRBV18	NA	TGTGCCAGCTCACTCCGGGACAGGGTCCAGAACACTGAAGCTTTCTTT	CASSLRDRVQNTEAFF
14	NA	TRBJ1-5	TRBV5-4	NA	TGTGCCAGCAGCTCGGGGGGGAGCAATCAGCCCCAGCATTTT	CASSSGGSNQPQHF
11	NA	TRBJ2-1	TRBV20-1	NA	TGCAGTGCTAGTGGGCAGTTAGAGCAGTTCTTC	CSASGQLEQFF
15	TRBD1	TRBJ1-1	TRBV18	NA	TGTGCCAGCTCACCCAGCCCCGTAACAGGGGTGGGAGCTTTCTTT	CASSPSPVTGVGAFF
14	NA	TRBJ2-7	TRBV21-1	NA	TGTGCCAGCTGTAAAGTGGGCAAGACCTACGAGCAGTACTTC	CASCKVGKTYEQYF
15	NA	TRBJ1-1	TRBV5-1	NA	TGCGCCAGCAGCTTGGATCAGGGAAAGAACACTGAAGCTTTCTTT	CASSLDQGKNTEAFF
15	TRBD2	TRBJ2-7	TRBV18	NA	TGTGCCAGCTCACCCCTAGCGGGAGGGGGAAACGAGCAGTACTTC	CASSPLAGGGNEQYF
14	TRBD1	TRBJ1-4	TRBV19	NA	TGTGCCAGTAAACTAGGACAGGGGAATGAAAAACTGTTTTTT	CASKLGQGNEKLFF
14	TRBD1	TRBJ1-1	TRBV11-2	NA	TGTGCCAGCAGACCACAGGGGGCAGGCACTGAAGCTTTCTTT	CASRPQGAGTEAFF
14	NA	TRBJ1-2	TRBV7-9	few	TGTGCCAGCAGCCGTTGGGGTGAGGAGGGAGGCTACACCTTC	CASSRWGEEGGYTF
14	NA	TRBJ2-7	TRBV11-2	once	TGTGCCAGCAGCCCCGTGGGGAGCTCCTACGAGCAGTACTTC	CASSPVGSSYEQYF
15	NA	TRBJ1-6	TRBV28	NA	TGTGCCAGCACCACCTCGGACAGATATAATTCACCCCTCCACTTT	CASTTSDRYNSPLHF
17	TRBD1	TRBJ1-2	TRBV19	NA	TGTGCCAGTAGCGGATCGGGACAGGGGGCTTATAACTATGGCTACACCTTC	CASSGSGQGAYNYGYTF
16	NA	TRBJ1-2	TRBV19	NA	TGTGCCAGTAGTATGCCGACAGTTACAACTATCTATGGCTACACCTTC	CASSMPTVTTIYGYTF
14	TRBD2	TRBJ2-3	TRBV11-2	NA	TGTGCCAGCAGCTTTAGCGGGGGAACAGATACGCAGTATTTT	CASSFSGGTDTQYF
15	NA	TRBJ1-1	TRBV4-1	NA	TGCGCCAGCAGCCATCCCGGGGGGGGCCGGACTGAAGCTTTCTTT	CASSHPGGGRTEAFF
12	NA	TRBJ2-6	TRBV12-3/TRBV12-4	NA	TGTGCCAGCAGTTTCAGGGCCAACGTCCTGACTTTC	CASSFRANVLTF
17	NA	TRBJ2-2	TRBV5-8	NA	TGTGCCAGCAGCTCCTTGGACGGGGAGATTGGCACCGGGGAGCTGTTTTTT	CASSSLDGEIGTGELFF
15	TRBD1	TRBJ1-1	TRBV24-1	NA	TGTGCCACCAGTGATTCTCGGACAGGGGGCACTGAAGCTTTCTTT	CATSDSRTGGTEAFF
15	TRBD1	TRBJ1-5	TRBV2	NA	TGTGCCAGCATGCGGGGACAGGATAGCAATCAGCCCCAGCATTTT	CASMRGQDSNQPQHF